A single sample gave rise to the 9 T cell receptor beta chains below, sequenced in a study of metastatic and nonmetastatic thyroid tumors. Prior to thyroid surgery, none of the patients had received any treatment. TCRdb redid the clone calls on the PCR reads using MiXCR. The sample yields tens of thousands of clones, 22% seen once. What was sequenced was blood. Every receptor here comes from a male donor with papillary thyroid cancer or a benign thyroid nodule (not recorded which). Some clones in this sample may be carry-over from other donors' samples.

The chain is built from TRBV4-1 and TRBJ1-5, with unresolved D. CDR1 and CDR2 from the germline V gene are MGHRA and YSYEKL. V was trimmed by 2 bases and J by 5 bases, leaving 13 bases between them. The length of the CDR3 is 15 residues. The CDR3 region has the DNA TGCGCCAGCAGCCAAAAGCCGCACGGGGATCAGCCCCAGCATTTT. Protein product: CASSQKPHGDQPQHF.

The chain employs TRBV30 and TRBJ1-6; D gene uncertain. The CDR3 has 14 residues. CDR1 is GTSNPN, CDR2 SVGIG, per germline (reference sequence). The V gene lost 0 bases and the J gene lost 8 bases, with 11 bases spanning the gap. The CDR3 reads CAWSVGVGDSPLHF. The DNA for the CDR3 is TGTGCCTGGAGTGTCGGGGTTGGGGATTCACCCCTCCACTTT.

This clone turned up a few times. CDR3 amino acids: CASSFRGNTIYF. The CDR3 DNA sequence: TGTGCCAGCAGCTTTCGGGGGAACACCATATATTTT. The chain recombines TRBV5-6 with TRBJ1-3, with D perhaps matching TRBD1 (5 bases). The germline V and J ends were trimmed by 2 bases and 7 bases, with 7 bases remaining between them. This CDR3 region has 12 residues. Looked up from germline, CDR1 is SGHDT and CDR2 is YYEEEE.

This clone has ten or more counts. The chain links TRBV6-4 to TRBJ2-3; 8 nucleotides align to TRBD1. The CDR3 has 17 residues. Germline V gene sequence: CDR1 MRHNA, CDR2 SNTAGT. The ends lost 2 bases at V and 2 bases at J; junction bases unmatched: 9. CDR3 protein: CASSDPTTGANTDTQYF. For the CDR3, the DNA is TGTGCCAGCAGTGACCCTACGACAGGGGCGAACACAGATACGCAGTATTTT.

At least ten counts were recorded for this clone. The genes are TRBV9 and TRBJ2-5, with TRBD2 matching 9 bases. CDR1 and CDR2 from the germline V gene are SGDLS and YYNGEE. V was pared by 0 bases and J by 3 bases, with 9 bases of the junction left unmatched. This CDR3 spans 17 amino acids. The CDR3 reads CASSVGDAGGIEETQYF. As DNA, the CDR3 is TGTGCCAGCAGCGTAGGAGATGCGGGAGGGATTGAAGAGACCCAGTACTTC.

At least ten counts were recorded for this clone. The chain carries TRBV19 and TRBJ2-5; TRBD2 matches at 12 bases. V shed 3 bases and J 5 bases; nucleotides not matched to a gene: 13. The CDR3 spans 18 residues. CDR1 and CDR2 (germline): LNHDA, SQIVND (reference sequence). Here the CDR3 reads CASSMGGSSGGARETQYF. The CDR3 DNA is TGTGCCAGTAGTATGGGAGGTTCTAGCGGGGGGGCGAGGGAGACCCAGTACTTC.

J is TRBJ1-2 and V is TRBV30; D unresolved. With 0 bases removed from V and 5 bases from J, the gap between germline ends came to 16 bases. The germline V gene has CDR1 GTSNPN and CDR2 SVGIG (reference sequence). This CDR3 has 15 residues. The DNA of the CDR3 is TGTGCCTGGAGTGTACAAGGGTTGGAAGTTTATGGCTACACCTTC. It codes for CAWSVQGLEVYGYTF.

In this sample, this clone turned up once. The chain combines TRBV5-1 with TRBJ2-5; a weak D match, TRBD2 (6 bases). Germline V gene lookup returns CDR1 SGHRS and CDR2 YFSETQ. With 6 bases removed from V and 5 bases from J, the gap between germline ends came to 20 bases. This CDR3 region has 15 residues. CDR3 in amino acids: CASILEDLLAETQYF. CDR3 in DNA: TGCGCCAGCATCCTGGAGGACCTCCTAGCGGAGACCCAGTACTTC.

In its sample, this clone was seen many times. The chain combines TRBV7-8 with TRBJ2-5; 7 bases match TRBD1. The CDR3 is made up of 16 amino acids. In germline, CDR1 is SGHVS, CDR2 FQNEAQ. V was clipped by 3 bases and J by 4 bases; unmatched bases: 11. As DNA, the CDR3 is TGTGCCAGCAGCTTCCGGACAGGCCCGGTGGGAGAGACCCAGTACTTC. Amino acids: CASSFRTGPVGETQYF.